A single sample is the source of the 21 T cell receptor beta chains below, sequenced in a study of T cells after yellow fever vaccination. One entry per CDR3 protein, called by TCRdb with MiXCR from the 5' RACE reads. In the table there are 310,000 or so distinct CDR3 sequences, 3.6% of which are singletons. The specimen was PBMCs, collected on the day of the yellow fever booster vaccination. These receptors came from a man aged 18-30 years who received the YFV17D yellow fever vaccine.

Only a few counts were recorded for this clonotype. V is TRBV18 and J is TRBJ1-1; no firm D call. The CDR3 is made up of 15 amino acids. The ends were cut back, 6 bases at V and 1 base at J, with 15 bases in the middle. Germline V lookup: CDR1 KGHSH, CDR2 LQKENI. The CDR3 nucleotides are TGTGCCAGCTCGATAGGGCCAGCAGAGAACACTGAAGCTTTCTTT. Its protein is CASSIGPAENTEAFF.

This clonotype appeared a few times. V usage is TRBV4-2 and J usage is TRBJ2-3; 10 nucleotides line up with TRBD1. The germline V gene has CDR1 LGHNA and CDR2 YNFKEQ. The CDR3 has 15 amino acids. V was clipped by 1 base and J by 7 bases; unmatched bases: 5. This CDR3 reads CASSQGTGGKNTQYF. CDR3 nucleotides: TGTGCCAGCAGCCAAGGGACAGGGGGAAAGAATACGCAGTATTTT.

This clonotype showed up many times. The chain couples TRBV27 to TRBJ2-7; 8 bases line up with TRBD1. The CDR3 runs 14 residues. Germline V lookup: CDR1 MNHEY, CDR2 SMNVEV (reference sequence). J gave up 3 bases and V 5 bases, and 6 bases lay outside the gene matches. The CDR3: CASSVGQGYYEQYF. CDR3 in DNA: TGTGCCAGCAGTGTCGGACAGGGTTACTACGAGCAGTACTTC.

In its sample, this clonotype was seen a few times. CDR3 sequence reads: CASSLALAGATNTGELFF. CDR3 DNA sequence: TGCGCCAGCAGCTTGGCCCTAGCGGGGGCCACGAACACCGGGGAGCTGTTTTTT. This sequence joins TRBV5-1 and TRBJ2-2; 10 positions match TRBD2. This CDR3 has 18 residues. Germline V gene sequence: CDR1 SGHRS, CDR2 YFSETQ. Unmatched junction bases numbered 5, after V lost 0 bases and J lost 0 bases.

This clonotype was counted ten times or more. The rearrangement uses TRBV20-1 and TRBJ2-3; 8 nucleotides agree with TRBD2. Germline V gene data show CDR1 as DFQATT and CDR2 as SNEGSKA (reference sequence). V lost 3 bases to trimming and J lost 2 bases; unmatched junction nucleotides: 13. The CDR3 consists of 17 residues. The CDR3 here is CSARTSGGLIITDTQYF. As DNA, the CDR3 is TGCAGTGCTAGGACCAGCGGGGGACTCATAATCACAGATACGCAGTATTTT.

As DNA, the CDR3 is TGTGCCAGCAGCCCAACATCTCTGAACACTGAAGCTTTCTTT. Translated, it gives CASSPTSLNTEAFF. The chain combines TRBV25-1 with TRBJ1-1; no reliable D call. V was clipped by 6 bases and J by 0 bases, with 11 bases between them. This CDR3 comprises 14 residues. The germline CDR1 and CDR2 sequences are MGHDK and SYGVNS.

The chain has TRBV27 and TRBJ2-3; 12 positions match TRBD2. V gave up 1 base and J gave up 4 bases; unmatched junction bases: 6. CDR1 and CDR2 from the germline V gene are MNHEY and SMNVEV (reference sequence). This CDR3 has 17 amino acids. The CDR3, as DNA: TGTGCCAGCAGTTTATTACTAGCGGGGGGTTCGGCAGATACGCAGTATTTT. This codes for CASSLLLAGGSADTQYF.

The chain has TRBV4-2 and TRBJ2-1; D unresolved. CDR3 length: 13 residues. Germline CDR1 and CDR2: LGHNA and YNFKEQ. The ends were cut back, 0 bases at V and 10 bases at J, with 10 bases in the middle. For the CDR3, the DNA is TGTGCCAGCAGCCAAGATTCGGGCAGAGAGCAGTTCTTC. Amino acid sequence: CASSQDSGREQFF.

This clonotype was found once. A clone one base away is much larger, so this may be a read error. The V and J genes are TRBV2 and TRBJ2-5, with a tentative D call TRBD1 (6 bases). CDR3 length equals 12 residues. Germline-derived CDR1 and CDR2 are SNHLY and FYNNEI. V gave up 10 bases and J gave up 0 bases, with 9 bases separating them. CDR3 in DNA: TGTGCCATCAGGGGAGACCAAGAGACCCAGTACTTC. Protein sequence: CAIRGDQETQYF.

This clonotype was seen a handful of times. The chain joins TRBV24-1 to TRBJ2-3; D might be TRBD2 (6 bases). The germline V gene has CDR1 KGHDR and CDR2 SFDVKD. The germline V and J ends were trimmed by 3 bases and 7 bases, with 16 bases remaining between them. This CDR3 comprises 15 residues. The CDR3 is CATSDKSTSDHTQYF. The CDR3 DNA reads as TGTGCCACCAGTGATAAGTCGACTAGTGATCATACGCAGTATTTT.

The rearrangement joins TRBV21-1 to TRBJ2-1. TRBV21-1 is termed a pseudogene. This CDR3 has 15 residues. CDR3 sequence reads: CASSLPYGSYNEQFF. The CDR3 DNA reads TGTGCCAGCAGCCTACCCTATGGATCCTACAATGAGCAGTTCTTC.

This clonotype was found many times. CDR3 DNA: TGTGCCAGCAGCCAAGAAAGGTTGAACACTGAAGCTTTCTTT. Encoded protein: CASSQERLNTEAFF. The chain combines TRBV4-2 with TRBJ1-1, with D unresolved. Trimming removed 0 bases from V and 0 bases from J, with 5 bases in between. This CDR3 is 14 amino acids long. Germline V lookup: CDR1 LGHNA, CDR2 YNFKEQ.

This rearrangement joins TRBV5-1 to TRBJ2-6; possibly TRBD1 or TRBD2 for D (5 bases each). Germline lookup yields CDR1 SGHRS and CDR2 YFSETQ. Trimming left V 4 bases short and J 0 bases short, with 17 bases between. The CDR3 spans 18 residues. In nucleotides, the CDR3 is TGCGCCAGCAGCCCACGGGACGGAGGAATCTCTGGGGCCAACGTCCTGACTTTC. Residues: CASSPRDGGISGANVLTF. The whole variable domain, filled in from reference TRBV5-1 and TRBJ2-6, reads KAGVTQTPRYLIKTRGQQVTLSCSPISGHRSVSWYQQTPGQGLQFLFEYFSETQRNKGNFPGRFSGRQFSNSRSEMNVSTLELGDSALYLCASSPRDGGISGANVLTFGAGSRLTVL.

Ten or more counts support this clonotype. This chain joins TRBV7-9 and TRBJ2-3; possibly TRBD1 or TRBD2 for D (6 bases each). Germline V lookup: CDR1 SEHNR, CDR2 FQNEAQ (reference sequence). CDR3 size: 17 residues. The V gene lost 1 base and the J gene lost 4 bases, with 18 bases spanning the gap. The CDR3 DNA follows: TGTGCCAGCAGCTTAGGTGCTTCGTTGGGGGGCGCAGATACGCAGTATTTT. Protein sequence: CASSLGASLGGADTQYF.

The chain carries TRBV7-3 and TRBJ1-2; 8 bases map to TRBD1. The V segment lost 5 bases and the J segment 7 bases; nucleotides outside the gene matches: 15. This CDR3 is built from 16 residues. From germline, CDR1 is SGHTA and CDR2 FQGTGA. The CDR3 sequence is CASSDSGGTGGGGYTF. In nucleotides, the CDR3 is TGTGCCAGCAGCGATTCAGGCGGGACAGGAGGCGGTGGCTACACCTTC.

This clonotype has a count of ten or more. The chain carries TRBV7-2 and TRBJ2-1; D possibly corresponds to TRBD2 (6 bases). V was cut by 5 bases and J by 2 bases, with 10 bases left in between. CDR1 SGHTA and CDR2 FQGNSA come from the germline V gene. The CDR3 loop spans 14 amino acids. CDR3 residues: CASSHRGTYNEQFF. In nucleotides, the CDR3 is TGTGCCAGCAGCCACCGGGGGACCTACAATGAGCAGTTCTTC. Full variable domain (rest looked up from reference TRBV7-2 and TRBJ2-1): GAGVSQSPSNKVTEKGKDVELRCDPISGHTALYWYRQSLGQGLEFLIYFQGNSAPDKSGLPSDRFSAERTGGSVSTLTIQRTQQEDSAVYLCASSHRGTYNEQFFGPGTRLTVL.

The chain joins TRBV20-1 to TRBJ2-2; a possible D gene is TRBD1 (5 bases). The CDR3 loop spans 14 amino acids. Germline assignment: CDR1 DFQATT and CDR2 SNEGSKA (reference sequence). With 4 bases removed from V and 7 bases from J, the gap between germline ends came to 16 bases. The CDR3, as DNA: TGCAGTGCTAAAGCAGGGTGGGATAGCGGGGAGCTGTTTTTT. This encodes CSAKAGWDSGELFF.

The chain employs TRBV12-5 and TRBJ2-1; the D gene is possibly TRBD2 (6 bases). CDR3 length: 18 amino acids. The V and J ends lost 6 bases and 0 bases respectively, with 21 bases between them. The V gene's germline CDR1 is LGHNT and CDR2 FRNRAP. The CDR3 bases are TGTGCTAGTGGCCCGCCCCGGGGGAAGGGGTTCTCCTACAATGAGCAGTTCTTC. Encoded protein: CASGPPRGKGFSYNEQFF.

This clonotype was seen ten or more times. The rearrangement uses TRBV29-1 and TRBJ2-7, with D perhaps matching TRBD1 (6 bases). CDR1 is SQVTM, CDR2 ANQGSEA, per germline. Trimming pared 4 bases from V and 9 bases from J, leaving 16 bases between. This CDR3 has 12 amino acids. As DNA, the CDR3 is TGCAGCGTTGGGGACATTGGACTGGCGCAGTACTTC. This sequence encodes CSVGDIGLAQYF.

Many counts were recorded for this clonotype. The gene calls are TRBV5-1 and TRBJ2-7, with D perhaps matching TRBD1 or TRBD2 (6 bases each). Germline CDR1 reads SGHRS; CDR2 reads YFSETQ. The CDR3 runs to 15 residues. V lost 5 bases and J 2 bases, leaving 17 bases between the germline ends. The CDR3 DNA reads TGCGCCAGCAGTTGGGGGGCAGGGGAGGCCTACGAGCAGTACGTC. Encoded protein: CASSWGAGEAYEQYV.

This clonotype occurred many times. The rearrangement uses TRBV12-3 or TRBV12-4 and TRBJ1-6; TRBD1 is a possible D gene (6 bases). Trimming cost V 6 bases and J 9 bases, with 12 bases left between them. CDR3 length: 13 amino acids. CDR3 bases: TGTGCCAGCAGCCGGGACATAAGTTCACCCCTCCACTTT. It is translated as CASSRDISSPLHF.